This T cell receptor (beta chain) was profiled in a study of T cells in Graves' hyperthyroidism and ophthalmopathy. Findings and limits, study-wide: Blood also held most thyroid clonotypes expanded beyond 0.001. The model forecast ophthalmopathy, anticipating it by a median roughly 6.5 months before onset.

In regard to this clonotype: Its target is not known.

Across 18 months, stable Graves' hyperthyroidism was marked by no progression to ophthalmopathy. Not enrolled were patients with uncontrolled infection, other autoimmune disease, pregnancy or lactation. TCR beta CDR3 sequences were amplified from RNA transcripts. The HTBI primer set was used in a first-round RT-PCR of the TCR CDR3. MiXCR, run by TCRdb on the multiplex PCR reads, gives a single entry per CDR3 protein. The sample gives around 350,000 distinct CDR3 sequences, 15% to 20% of which show up once; 3.7% is in the top ten. The TCR originated in a woman under 30 with Graves' hyperthyroidism. Sequencing input: blood.

CDR3 amino acids: CASVDRGHYGYTF. The CDR3 DNA reads as TGTGCCAGCGTGGACAGGGGACACTATGGCTACACCTTC. The gene calls are TRBV6-1 and TRBJ1-2, with 9 positions matching TRBD1. With 8 bases clipped from V and 3 bases from J, the junction kept 4 bases outside the gene matches. Germline lookup yields CDR1 MNHNS and CDR2 SASEGT. This CDR3 spans 13 amino acids.